Listed below are T cell receptor beta chains from one sample, sequenced in a study of blood T cell repertoires in COVID-19. Profiling relied on immunoSEQ multiplex PCR, and the TCRdb table lists in-frame clones only, not all of them. The sample holds 100,000 to 140,000 clones; around nine tenths are singletons and the top ten take 1% to 1.5%. What was sequenced was peripheral blood. Receptors originate from a woman between 25 and 40 years old with acute or convalescent COVID-19. Both conserved end residues are part of each CDR3. D genes are given only for firm matches. Clone sizes are given selectively: once, few, many, or a class where the clone is expanded.

clone size	D gene	V gene	CDR3 length	J gene	CDR3 DNA	CDR3 protein
NA	TRBD1	TRBV5-6	14	TRBJ1-4	TGTGCCAGCAGCCCCCTGGACAGGGGGGAAAAACTGTTTTTT	CASSPLDRGEKLFF
NA	NA	TRBV20-1	13	TRBJ2-7	TGCAGTGCTAGTTACTCCGGGGGTTACGAGCAGTACTTC	CSASYSGGYEQYF
once	NA	TRBV19	14	TRBJ1-5	TGTGCCAGTAGTATAGGCCAAGCGGGTCAGCCCCAGCATTTT	CASSIGQAGQPQHF
NA	NA	TRBV6-2/TRBV6-3	12	TRBJ2-7	TGTGCCAGCAGTTACTCGACTTCCGAGCAGTACTTC	CASSYSTSEQYF
NA	NA	TRBV19	12	TRBJ1-6	TGTGCCAGTACGAGGGGGATGGCACCCCTCCACTTT	CASTRGMAPLHF
NA	TRBD1	TRBV7-2	15	TRBJ1-4	TGTGCCAGCAGCTTAGCAGGACAGGGCCTAGAAAAACTGTTTTTT	CASSLAGQGLEKLFF
NA	NA	TRBV7-2	16	TRBJ1-1	TGTGCCAGCAGCTTAGACTCCTCCATCCCGAGAACTGAAGCTTTCTTT	CASSLDSSIPRTEAFF
NA	TRBD2	TRBV27	15	TRBJ2-1	TGTGCCAGCAGTTCCACTAGCGGGAGATACAATGAGCAGTTCTTC	CASSSTSGRYNEQFF
once	NA	TRBV14	17	TRBJ1-6	TGTGCCAGCAGCAGAGAGATAAGTTCCTCCTATAATTCACCCCTCCACTTT	CASSREISSSYNSPLHF
NA	NA	TRBV7-2	14	TRBJ1-2	TGTGCCAGCAGCTTTGGGGGGTCTAACTATGGCTACACCTTC	CASSFGGSNYGYTF
NA	NA	TRBV19	15	TRBJ1-5	TGTGCCAGTAGTACTCCCGGACAGTGGGGTCAGCCCCAGCATTTT	CASSTPGQWGQPQHF
few	NA	TRBV10-3	14	TRBJ2-2	TGTGCCATCAGAGAATTACAGAGCACCGGGGAGCTGTTTTTT	CAIRELQSTGELFF
NA	TRBD1	TRBV11-3	17	TRBJ2-3	TGTGCCAGCAGCTTAGTCCCAGGGGGCCGGGGCACAGATACGCAGTATTTT	CASSLVPGGRGTDTQYF
NA	TRBD1	TRBV5-5	17	TRBJ2-2	TGTGCCAGTAGCCAGGGGACAGCAAGACCCGACATCGGGGAGCTGTTTTTT	CASSQGTARPDIGELFF
few	NA	TRBV6-2/TRBV6-3	13	TRBJ2-7	TGTGCCAGCAGTTATGGAAGGGGCTTAGAGCAGTACTTC	CASSYGRGLEQYF
once	TRBD1	TRBV11-2	12	TRBJ1-1	TGTGCCACGGGACAGGAGAACACTGAAGCTTTCTTT	CATGQENTEAFF
NA	TRBD2	TRBV29-1	15	TRBJ2-3	TGCAGCGTTGCCCTCGTAGCGGGAGTCCCAGATACGCAGTATTTT	CSVALVAGVPDTQYF
NA	TRBD2	TRBV27	19	TRBJ2-7	TGTGCCAGCAGAGTACTAACCGGGACTAGCCCCAGAAGAACCTACGAGCAGTACTTC	CASRVLTGTSPRRTYEQYF
NA	NA	TRBV3-1/TRBV3-2	16	TRBJ1-4	TGTGCCAGCAGCCAAGATTCGGGGGTGGGGTTTGAAAAACTGTTTTTT	CASSQDSGVGFEKLFF
NA	TRBD1	TRBV6-5	12	TRBJ1-2	TGTGCCAGCAGGACAGGGGTAGGCGGCTACACCTTC	CASRTGVGGYTF
NA	TRBD1	TRBV29-1	12	TRBJ1-2	TGCAGCGCCGGGACAGGGGGCGCCGGCTACACCTTC	CSAGTGGAGYTF
NA	NA	TRBV21-1	16	TRBJ1-2	TGTGCCAGCAGCAATGCAGTTACCACAGGGGTCTATGGCTACACCTTC	CASSNAVTTGVYGYTF
NA	TRBD1	TRBV5-8	15	TRBJ2-3	TGTGCCAGCAGCTTGGGGGACAGCAGCACAGATACGCAGTATTTT	CASSLGDSSTDTQYF
NA	NA	TRBV4-2	15	TRBJ1-1	TGTGCCAGCAGCCCATCGGTGGGCCTTAGGACTGAAGCTTTCTTT	CASSPSVGLRTEAFF
NA	NA	TRBV12-5	17	TRBJ1-1	TGTGCTAGTGGTTTGGTACTGGGGGGGCAGCTGAACACTGAAGCTTTCTTT	CASGLVLGGQLNTEAFF
NA	NA	TRBV28	14	TRBJ2-5	TGTGCCAGCAGTCGTCTAGCGAGACAAGAGACCCAGTACTTC	CASSRLARQETQYF
NA	NA	TRBV4-1	13	TRBJ1-4	TGCGCCAGCAGCCAAGTTCCGGGACATCGGTTGTTTTTT	CASSQVPGHRLFF
NA	NA	TRBV10-3	14	TRBJ1-5	TGTGCCATCAGTGAGTCGAACGGGGATCAGCCCCAGCATTTT	CAISESNGDQPQHF
NA	TRBD1	TRBV11-3	14	TRBJ1-2	TGTGCCAGCAGCCCGGGACAGATTAACTATGGCTACACCTTC	CASSPGQINYGYTF
NA	TRBD1	TRBV29-1	14	TRBJ2-2	TGCAGCGTTGGGACAGGGTTGAACACCGGGGAGCTGTTTTTT	CSVGTGLNTGELFF
NA	NA	TRBV28	14	TRBJ1-4	TGTGCCAGCAGATTACAGGGTATTAACGAAAAACTGTTTTTT	CASRLQGINEKLFF
NA	TRBD1	TRBV19	20	TRBJ2-6	TGTGCCAGTAGTGCCCCCCAGGGGACAGCCAGAAGCTCTGGGGCCAACGTCCTGACTTTC	CASSAPQGTARSSGANVLTF
NA	NA	TRBV15	19	TRBJ2-2	TGTGCCACCAGCAGGGAGAATCCGGACACCACCTTGAACACCGGGGAGCTGTTTTTT	CATSRENPDTTLNTGELFF
NA	NA	TRBV5-6	11	TRBJ1-2	TGTGCCAGCAGCTTCCAGGATTATGCCACCTTC	CASSFQDYATF
NA	TRBD1	TRBV30	17	TRBJ2-6	TGTGCCCTAAGGAGGGACAGGGGACCACCTGGGGCCAACGTCCTGACTTTC	CALRRDRGPPGANVLTF
NA	NA	TRBV4-2	19	TRBJ1-5	TGTGCCAGCAGCCAAGACGGAGGGTCCGGGGGAGGGAGCAATCAGCCCCAGCATTTT	CASSQDGGSGGGSNQPQHF
NA	NA	TRBV5-1	14	TRBJ1-5	TGCGCCAGCAGCCACGGGGGGGTCGGAGGGGCCCAGCATTTT	CASSHGGVGGAQHF